The 20 T cell receptor beta chains listed next were all sequenced from one sample in a study of technical replicates of blood from several donors. The assay was immunoSEQ multiplex PCR, and TCRdb's table has in-frame clones only and misses some. The sample lists approximately 82,000 clones; 90% to 95% were seen once. Sequenced sample: T cells isolated from PBMCs. The receptors originated from a human donor in good health.

V usage is TRBV2 and J usage is TRBJ2-5, with 12 nucleotides matching TRBD2. The CDR3 loop spans 17 amino acids. J was trimmed by 0 bases and V by 6 bases; bases with no gene match: 8. The V gene's germline CDR1 is SNHLY and CDR2 FYNNEI. CDR3 DNA sequence: TGTGCCAGCAGCCCCGGACTAGCGGGACGGAACCAAGAGACCCAGTACTTC. The encoded protein is CASSPGLAGRNQETQYF.

V gene TRBV15 combines with J gene TRBJ2-6; TRBD1 is a possible D gene (6 bases). This CDR3 has 15 residues. CDR1 and CDR2 from the germline V gene are LNHNV and YYDKDF (reference sequence). Trimming removed 3 bases from V and 2 bases from J, with 8 bases in between. CDR3 in DNA: TGTGCCACCAGCAGCGACAGGACTGGGGCCAACGTCCTGACTTTC. Encoded protein: CATSSDRTGANVLTF.

The chain carries TRBV28 and TRBJ1-2; D is ambiguous. Germline V CDR1 and CDR2: MDHEN, SYDVKM. CDR3 size: 16 residues. Between the trimmed V and J ends, which lost 6 bases and 5 bases, there was a span of 22 bases. The CDR3 loop reads CASSSRPVAGNYGYTF. The CDR3 DNA is TGTGCCAGCAGCTCGAGACCTGTTGCGGGGAATTATGGCTACACCTTC.

CDR3: CASSLVWGGRGDTQYF. The CDR3 nucleotides are TGTGCCAGCAGCTTAGTCTGGGGGGGTCGAGGAGATACGCAGTATTTT. This sequence joins TRBV7-8 and TRBJ2-3, with 7 bases identical to TRBD2. Germline CDR1 and CDR2: SGHVS and FQNEAQ. With V trimmed by 1 base and J by 5 bases, 9 bases remained unmatched. The CDR3 contains 16 residues.

The gene calls are TRBV5-1 and TRBJ2-7, with D perhaps TRBD2 (6 bases). V lost 1 base to trimming and J lost 6 bases, with 8 bases between them. This CDR3 comprises 12 residues. CDR1 SGHRS and CDR2 YFSETQ come from the germline V gene. The CDR3 is CASSLLGSEQYF. CDR3 bases: TGCGCCAGCAGCTTGCTCGGGAGCGAGCAGTACTTC.

This clone was detected only a few times. V is TRBV10-2 and J is TRBJ2-7, with D possibly matching TRBD2 (5 bases). Trimming took off 5 bases at V and 0 bases at J, with 11 bases between the two ends. The germline CDR1 and CDR2 sequences are WSHSY and SAAADI. The CDR3 is 14 amino acids. CDR3 amino acids: CASSRSDTSYEQYF. DNA of the CDR3: TGCGCCAGCAGTCGTAGCGACACCTCCTACGAGCAGTACTTC.

As DNA, the CDR3 is TGTGCCAGCAGTGTTGGGAGTCGGACCTACAATGAGCAGTTCTTC. Encoded protein: CASSVGSRTYNEQFF. This chain joins TRBV6-4 and TRBJ2-1; a possible D gene is TRBD2 (5 bases). CDR3 length equals 15 residues. V was shortened by 4 bases and J by 2 bases, with 12 bases between the two germline ends. Looked up from germline, CDR1 is MRHNA and CDR2 is SNTAGT.

The CDR3 sequence: CASSPRTGGETQYF. CDR3 nucleotide sequence: TGTGCCAGCAGCCCCCGGACAGGGGGAGAGACCCAGTACTTC. The chain employs TRBV9 and TRBJ2-5; TRBD1 agrees at 10 bases. V shed 4 bases and J 4 bases; nucleotides not matched to a gene: 4. The CDR3 has 14 residues. CDR1 and CDR2 from the germline V gene are SGDLS and YYNGEE.

The chain couples TRBV7-7 to TRBJ2-1; 8 bases agree with TRBD2. The length of the CDR3 is 15 residues. V lost 6 bases, J lost 4 bases, and 8 bases stayed unmatched. The germline V gene encodes CDR1 SSHAT and CDR2 FNYEAQ (reference sequence). CDR3 protein: CASSKDSGGYNEQFF. The CDR3 DNA follows: TGTGCCAGCAGTAAAGATTCGGGAGGGTACAATGAGCAGTTCTTC.

The rearrangement links TRBV14 to TRBJ1-2; D might be TRBD1 (6 bases). Trimming left V 4 bases short and J 5 bases short, with 14 bases between. Germline CDR1 and CDR2: SGHDN and FVKESK. The CDR3 loop spans 14 amino acids. CDR3 nucleotides: TGTGCCAGCAGCCTCAGACAGGCGGATTATGGCTACACCTTC. Translating gives CASSLRQADYGYTF. Drawing the rest from reference TRBV14 and TRBJ1-2, the complete variable domain is EAGVTQFPSHSVIEKGQTVTLRCDPISGHDNLYWYRRVMGKEIKFLLHFVKESKQDESGMPNNRFLAERTGGTYSTLKVQPAELEDSGVYFCASSLRQADYGYTFGSGTRLTVV.

V gene TRBV27 combines with J gene TRBJ1-3; D remains unclear. The CDR3 has 14 amino acids. V lost 5 bases and J lost 0, with 8 bases in between. Germline assignment: CDR1 MNHEY and CDR2 SMNVEV (reference sequence). This CDR3 is CASSTHSSGNTIYF. The CDR3 DNA sequence: TGTGCCAGCAGTACCCACAGCTCTGGAAACACCATATATTTT.

J is TRBJ2-7 and V is TRBV5-1; D perhaps matches TRBD1 (5 bases). Germline lookup yields CDR1 SGHRS and CDR2 YFSETQ. This CDR3 has 14 residues. V lost 3 bases and J lost 2, with 12 bases in between. The CDR3 coding sequence is TGCGCCAGCAGCTCTGGGGCAGGGCCCTACGAGCAGTACTTC. It translates to CASSSGAGPYEQYF.

The chain recombines TRBV5-1 with TRBJ2-7; D is undetermined. There are 15 residues in the CDR3. From germline, CDR1 is SGHRS and CDR2 YFSETQ. The V end was cut by 0 bases, the J end by 3 bases, with 13 bases between. CDR3 sequence: CASSLEGGRYYEQYF. CDR3 nucleotides: TGCGCCAGCAGCTTGGAAGGTGGCAGGTACTACGAGCAGTACTTC.

The CDR3 sequence is CASSASGFTNYGYTF. In DNA, the CDR3 is TGTGCCAGCAGTGCTTCAGGGTTTACTAACTATGGCTACACCTTC. V is TRBV6-1 and J is TRBJ1-2; maybe TRBD1 (5 bases). V was shortened by 4 bases and J by 0 bases, with 12 bases between the two germline ends. Germline assignment: CDR1 MNHNS and CDR2 SASEGT. The CDR3 is 15 amino acids.

This clone appeared a single time. V is TRBV28 and J is TRBJ2-6; TRBD1 matches at 7 bases. Germline V gives CDR1 MDHEN, CDR2 SYDVKM. This CDR3 comprises 15 residues. Trimming cost V 8 bases and J 0 bases; bases outside gene matches: 4. As DNA, the CDR3 is TGTGCCAGCTGGGACAGCTCCTCTGGGGCCAACGTCCTGACTTTC. This codes for CASWDSSSGANVLTF.

The CDR3 spells CASSLGRETNEKLFF. The CDR3 coding sequence is TGTGCCAGCAGCTTAGGCCGGGAAACTAATGAAAAACTGTTTTTT. The chain employs TRBV7-7 and TRBJ1-4; D gene uncertain. The CDR3 has 15 amino acids. V gave up 1 base and J gave up 1 base, with 7 bases separating them. The germline V gene encodes CDR1 SSHAT and CDR2 FNYEAQ (reference sequence).

This chain uses TRBV6-6 with TRBJ2-7; 7 bases align to TRBD2. V lost 10 bases, J lost 3 bases, and 12 bases stayed unmatched. The germline V gene has CDR1 MNHNY and CDR2 SVGAGI (reference sequence). This CDR3 has 14 residues. The CDR3 here is CAIAAGMIGYEQYF. DNA for the CDR3: TGTGCCATTGCAGCGGGAATGATCGGCTACGAGCAGTACTTC.

This chain links TRBV28 with TRBJ2-2; TRBD1 might be the D (5 bases). CDR1 is MDHEN, CDR2 SYDVKM, per germline. V was pared by 6 bases and J by 6 bases, with 11 bases between. This CDR3 comprises 13 residues. CDR3 sequence: CASSLRVSGELFF. The CDR3, as DNA: TGTGCCAGCAGCCTCAGGGTATCCGGGGAGCTGTTTTTT.

The chain uses TRBV5-1 and TRBJ2-7; TRBD1 might be the D (6 bases). This CDR3 has 13 residues. Germline CDR1 is SGHRS and CDR2 is YFSETQ. V dropped 2 bases and J dropped 5 bases, with 11 bases sitting between them. CDR3 in DNA: TGCGCCAGCAGCTTTACAGGGTACGACGAGCAGTACTTC. Protein: CASSFTGYDEQYF. Full variable domain (missing parts from reference TRBV5-1 and TRBJ2-7): KAGVTQTPRYLIKTRGQQVTLSCSPISGHRSVSWYQQTPGQGLQFLFEYFSETQRNKGNFPGRFSGRQFSNSRSEMNVSTLELGDSALYLCASSFTGYDEQYFGPGTRLTVT.

The V call is TRBV5-1, the J call TRBJ1-2; D unresolved. Looked up from germline, CDR1 is SGHRS and CDR2 is YFSETQ. V lost 0 bases, J lost 5 bases, and 11 bases lay in between. The CDR3 is made up of 14 amino acids. CDR3 sequence reads: CASSLEPGTYGYTF. The CDR3 DNA reads as TGCGCCAGCAGCTTGGAGCCGGGAACTTATGGCTACACCTTC.